This TCR beta chain was sequenced in a study of early stage breast cancer tumors. The V gene lost 0 bases and the J gene lost 2 bases, with 8 bases spanning the gap. CDR1 and CDR2 from the germline V gene are SGHRS and YFSETQ. The CDR3 has 14 residues. Some clones are missing from TCRdb's copy, which holds only in-frame ones; the method was immunoSEQ multiplex PCR. The sample yields over 40,000 clones, roughly 78% seen once. This clone appeared once. The chain recombines TRBV5-1 with TRBJ2-5; TRBD2 might be the D (5 bases). This clonotype originated in a person aged 35-55 years with breast cancer. Sequencing used blood. The CDR3 is CASSLGGAQETQYF. The CDR3 nucleotides read TGCGCCAGCAGCTTGGGGGGAGCACAAGAGACCCAGTACTTC.